The entry below describes one TCR beta chain. Its cognate antigen is unknown. Baseline was the first blood sampling point, followed by cycle 4 day 1 and cycle 7 day 1. Libraries were prepared by immunoSEQ multiplex PCR; TCRdb keeps only in-frame clonotypes and omits some of them. Seen here are 82,000 or so clones, roughly 92% observed once, and the top ten hold around 0.7%. The CDR3 loop spans 13 amino acids. Germline values: CDR1 MNHNS, CDR2 SASEGT. V lost 5 bases and J 2 bases, leaving 9 bases between the germline ends. The sample originates from a study of OX40 agonist ivuxolimab in advanced cancers. At the level of the study: Partial responses were observed in three patients, of whom one had hepatocellular carcinoma and two had cutaneous melanoma.

Study results and limitations: Researchers did not determine the expanded peripheral T cells' antigen specificity. Relative to CD4+, CD8+ T cells held more expanded clones on average.

V usage is TRBV6-1 and J usage is TRBJ1-2; the D gene is possibly TRBD1 (5 bases). This receptor was identified in an adult with an advanced solid tumor such as melanoma, head and neck, liver or kidney cancer. The sequencing here drew on CD4+ or CD8+ T cells sorted from blood, taken in a trial of the OX40 agonist ivuxolimab. The CDR3 DNA reads as TGTGCCAGCAGTCCCGGGGACAACTATGGCTACACCTTC. It translates to CASSPGDNYGYTF.